This TCR beta chain comes out of a study of blood T cell repertoires in COVID-19. Across the study: Researchers got acute and convalescent COVID-19 samples from the United States, Italy and Spain.

Original data processing: From reference gene primer amplification, estimates of nucleated cell counts were derived. This table comes from immunoSEQ multiplex PCR, and its TCRdb copy is limited to in-frame clones, with some not included. The D gene and trimming were derived from the DNA, and the V and J assignments and clone size from that table. The table has approximately 61,000 clones, around 86% seen once; the top ten hold roughly 15%. The CDR3 totals 19 residues. CDR1 and CDR2 from the germline V gene are GTSNPN and SVGIG (reference sequence). V lost 0 bases, J lost 3 bases, and 18 bases stayed unmatched.

The sequence was obtained from a human donor in a cohort sampled during active COVID-19. The chain has TRBV30 and TRBJ1-1, with TRBD1 matching 8 bases. The sequencing sample was made of peripheral blood. In DNA, the CDR3 is TGTGCCTGGAGTGTACGGGGACAGGAAAGGCGAGGGGAGGACACTGAAGCTTTCTTT. It codes for CAWSVRGQERRGEDTEAFF.